The entry that follows covers one T cell receptor (beta chain) sequence. The CDR3 sequence is 13 residues long. V trimming: 0 bases; J trimming: 7 bases; junction bases outside the gene matches: 0. This sample's time point: sample taken at primary tumor resection. Sequencing was performed on whole RNA extracted from tumor and nontumor lung tissue, or from frozen PBMC, and the material was left unsorted. Carried by each TCR cDNA molecule was a unique molecular identifier. Using its own MiXCR run on the 5' RACE reads, TCRdb lists one record per CDR3 protein. The data show 9,000 to 13,000 distinct CDR3 sequences, approximately 25% seen once. The sample belongs to a study of spatial heterogeneity in lung cancer.

This TCR came from a female donor with early-stage non-small cell lung cancer. Sequencing was performed on PBMCs, taken at surgery. V is TRBV12-3 or TRBV12-4 and J is TRBJ2-1; 7 bases line up with TRBD2. CDR3 residues: CASSLAGGNEQFF. The CDR3 coding sequence is TGTGCCAGCAGTTTAGCCGGGGGGAATGAGCAGTTCTTC.